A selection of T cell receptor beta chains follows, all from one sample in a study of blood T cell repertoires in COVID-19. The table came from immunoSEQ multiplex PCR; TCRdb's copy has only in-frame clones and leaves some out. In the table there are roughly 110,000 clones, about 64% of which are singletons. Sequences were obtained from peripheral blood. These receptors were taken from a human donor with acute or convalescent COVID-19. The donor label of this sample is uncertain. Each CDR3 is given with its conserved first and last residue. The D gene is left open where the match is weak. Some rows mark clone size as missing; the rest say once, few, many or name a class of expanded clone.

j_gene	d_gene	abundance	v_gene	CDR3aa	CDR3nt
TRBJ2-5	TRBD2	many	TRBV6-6	CASRPGLAAETQYF	TGTGCCAGCAGACCCGGACTAGCGGCGGAGACCCAGTACTTC
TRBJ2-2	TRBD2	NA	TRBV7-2	CASSLDRGLAGSTGELFF	TGTGCCAGCAGCTTAGACAGGGGACTAGCGGGGTCCACCGGGGAGCTGTTTTTT
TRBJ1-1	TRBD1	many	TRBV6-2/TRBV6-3	CASSLSTGQGFHGFF	TGTGCCAGCAGTTTGTCGACAGGGCAAGGGTTTCATGGATTCTTT
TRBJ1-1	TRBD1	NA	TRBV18	CASSPSSGGANTEAFF	TGTGCCAGCTCACCCTCCTCAGGGGGCGCGAACACTGAAGCTTTCTTT
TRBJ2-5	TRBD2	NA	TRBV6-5	CASSSIAGGQETQYF	TGTGCCAGCAGTTCCATAGCGGGGGGGCAAGAGACCCAGTACTTC
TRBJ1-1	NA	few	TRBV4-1	CASSQESLNTEAFF	TGCGCCAGCAGCCAAGAGAGTCTTAACACTGAAGCTTTCTTT
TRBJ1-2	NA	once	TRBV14	CASSLAGYGYTF	TGTGCCAGCAGCCTGGCGGGGTATGGCTACACCTTC
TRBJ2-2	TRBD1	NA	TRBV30	CAWLKSGGTGELFF	TGTGCCTGGTTAAAATCAGGGGGAACCGGGGAGCTGTTTTTT
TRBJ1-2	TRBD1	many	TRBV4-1	CASSPGQGAYGYTF	TGCGCCAGCAGCCCCGGACAGGGGGCCTATGGCTACACCTTC
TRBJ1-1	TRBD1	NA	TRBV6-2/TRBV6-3	CASSPRGQARGTEAFF	TGTGCCAGCAGCCCCCGGGGACAGGCTCGAGGGACTGAAGCTTTCTTT
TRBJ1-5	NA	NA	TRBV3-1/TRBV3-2	CASSQDRVYQPQHF	TGTGCCAGCAGCCAAGACCGGGTGTATCAGCCCCAGCATTTT
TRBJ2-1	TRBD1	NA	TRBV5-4	CASSLGPGGYNEQFF	TGTGCCAGCAGCTTGGGGCCAGGGGGCTACAATGAGCAGTTCTTC
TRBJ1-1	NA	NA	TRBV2	CASTIQGRNTEAFF	TGTGCCAGCACCATACAGGGAAGGAACACTGAAGCTTTCTTT
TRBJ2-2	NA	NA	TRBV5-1	CASSLGTVHGTGELFF	TGCGCCAGCAGCTTGGGGACAGTACATGGCACCGGGGAGCTGTTTTTT
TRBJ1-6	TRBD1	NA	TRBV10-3	CAISPGTDASLHF	TGTGCCATCAGCCCCGGGACAGACGCATCTCTCCACTTT
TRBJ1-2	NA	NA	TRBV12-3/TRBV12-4	CASSPGHNYGYTF	TGTGCCAGCAGTCCTGGGCATAACTATGGCTACACCTTC
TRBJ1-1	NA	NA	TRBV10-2	CASSARMRSDTEAFF	TGCGCCAGCAGTGCACGGATGAGGTCGGACACTGAAGCTTTCTTT
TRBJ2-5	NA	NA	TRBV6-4	CASSTNLGETQYF	TGTGCCAGCAGTACTAACCTGGGAGAGACCCAGTACTTC
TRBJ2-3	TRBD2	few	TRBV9	CASSVATSGGGGTDTQYF	TGTGCCAGCAGCGTAGCCACTAGCGGGGGGGGAGGCACAGATACGCAGTATTTT
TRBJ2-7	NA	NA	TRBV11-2	CASSFSRAYEQYF	TGTGCCAGCAGCTTTAGCAGAGCCTACGAGCAGTACTTC
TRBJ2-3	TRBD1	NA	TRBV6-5	CASSSGQGWSTDTQYF	TGTGCCAGCAGTTCGGGACAGGGGTGGAGCACAGATACGCAGTATTTT
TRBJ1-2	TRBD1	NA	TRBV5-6	CASSLARDRRTNNYGYTF	TGTGCCAGCAGCTTGGCCCGGGACAGGAGAACAAATAACTATGGCTACACCTTC
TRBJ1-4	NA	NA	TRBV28	CASSRVVNEKLFF	TGTGCCAGCAGCCGGGTGGTTAATGAAAAACTGTTTTTT
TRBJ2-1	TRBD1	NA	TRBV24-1	CATSDPDRDHNEQFF	TGTGCCACCAGTGATCCGGACAGGGATCATAATGAGCAGTTCTTC
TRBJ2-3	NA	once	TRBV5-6	CASGDSHSTDTQYF	TGTGCCAGCGGAGACAGCCATAGCACAGATACGCAGTATTTT
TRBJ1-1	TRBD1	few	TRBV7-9	CASSVTGPNTEAFF	TGTGCCAGCAGCGTGACAGGGCCGAACACTGAAGCTTTCTTT
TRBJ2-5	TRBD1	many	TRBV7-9	CASSLSVGTGGRETQYF	TGTGCCAGCAGCTTATCCGTAGGGACAGGAGGAAGAGAGACCCAGTACTTC
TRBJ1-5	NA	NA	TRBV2	CASSEDGRQPQHF	TGTGCCAGCAGTGAAGATGGGCGTCAGCCCCAGCATTTT
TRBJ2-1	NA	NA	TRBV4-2	CASSQIQGGGTYNEQFF	TGTGCCAGCAGCCAAATTCAGGGTGGCGGGACCTACAATGAGCAGTTCTTC
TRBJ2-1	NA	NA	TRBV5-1	CASNQGSWDEQFF	TGCGCCAGCAACCAGGGTTCTTGGGATGAGCAGTTCTTC
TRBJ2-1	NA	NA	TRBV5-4	CASSSLNNEQFF	TGTGCCAGCAGCTCCCTTAACAATGAGCAGTTCTTC
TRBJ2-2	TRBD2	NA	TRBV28	CASSLFLAGGTGELFF	TGTGCCAGCAGTTTATTTCTAGCGGGGGGGACCGGGGAGCTGTTTTTT
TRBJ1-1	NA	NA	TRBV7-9	CASSYGGNTEAFF	TGTGCCAGCAGCTACGGGGGGAACACTGAAGCTTTCTTT
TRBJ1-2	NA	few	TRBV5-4	CASSLGAGDYTF	TGTGCCAGCAGCTTGGGGGCGGGGGATTACACCTTC
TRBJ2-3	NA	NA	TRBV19	CASRRVVSTDTQYF	TGTGCCAGTAGGCGGGTGGTGAGCACAGATACGCAGTATTTT
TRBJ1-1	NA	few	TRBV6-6	CASSRQGLDTEAFF	TGTGCCAGCAGCCGGCAGGGTCTTGACACTGAAGCTTTCTTT
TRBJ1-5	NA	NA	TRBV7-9	CASSTPGQAQHF	TGTGCCAGCAGCACTCCGGGACAAGCCCAGCATTTT